One sample yielded the 2 T cell receptor beta chains listed below, sequenced in a study of CD8+ T cells in alopecia areata. The sequencing template was cDNA reverse transcribed from extracted RNA. Clones were sequenced by immunoSEQ multiplex PCR, and TCRdb holds only the in-frame ones, with some missing. Sampling found some 110,000 clones, none seen once. The sequenced sample consisted of lesional skin. All receptors derive from a C3H/HeJ mouse with alopecia areata. The mouse line has the MHC haplotype H2-k.

This clone was seen a few times. The genes are named according to mouse. The read ends 4 residues before the CDR3 terminus; that terminus is restored from the germline J gene. The chain joins TRBV13-3 to TRBJ2-3, with a weak D call TRBD1 (8 bases). Germline CDR1 and CDR2: NNHDY and SYVADS. V lost 4 bases and J 0 bases, leaving 18 bases between the germline ends. There are 17 residues in the CDR3. CDR3 DNA (partial): TGTGCCAGCAGTCCCTACAGGGGGGCTTCTAGTGCAGAA. Translated: CASSPYRGASSAE. The whole CDR3 sequence is CASSPYRGASSAETLYF.

This clone was detected a few times. Gene names are mouse gene names. The CDR3 end is not reached by the read, which stops 4 residues before it; the germline J gene fills it in. This chain uses TRBV16 with TRBJ1-4, with TRBD1 matching over 10 bases. The CDR3 covers 15 residues. V shed 1 base, J shed 5 bases, and the junction held 1 base outside the gene matches. Per the germline V gene, CDR1 is SGHSA and CDR2 is FRNQAP. The sequenced CDR3 bases are TGTGCAAGCAGCTTAGTGGGACAGGGGAACGAA. This codes for CASSLVGQGNE. The full-length CDR3 reads as CASSLVGQGNERLFF.